These 12 T cell receptor beta chains were all obtained from the same sample, sequenced in a study of Ad26.COV2.S vaccination and SARS-CoV-2 variants. Regarding treatment: some 20 received Ad26.COV2.S at low or high dose, single or two shots; roughly 5 received placebo; per-sample allocation not given. Collection of samples fell on day 63 after the first vaccine or placebo injection. Method: immunoSEQ multiplex PCR; TCRdb's copy keeps in-frame clones and lacks some. The sample has about 680,000 clones, 89% seen once. This specimen was peripheral blood, taken in a trial of Ad26.COV2.S vaccine versus placebo. These receptors were taken from a person aged 18-60 years who received the Ad26.COV2.S COVID-19 vaccine or a placebo.

CDR3 sequence (DNA): TGCGCCAGCAGCCAACCGGGGCAAACCTATGGCTACACCTTC. This codes for CASSQPGQTYGYTF. This chain links TRBV5-1 with TRBJ1-2, with D perhaps matching TRBD1 (5 bases). CDR3 length: 14 residues. Germline-derived CDR1 and CDR2 are SGHRS and YFSETQ. Deletions cut 4 bases from V and 4 bases from J, with 14 bases between.

The chain couples TRBV6-6 to TRBJ2-6, with D perhaps TRBD2 (6 bases). The ends were cut back, 2 bases at V and 0 bases at J, with 8 bases in the middle. From germline, CDR1 is MNHNY and CDR2 SVGAGI (reference sequence). The CDR3 runs 16 residues. The CDR3 DNA sequence: TGTGCCAGCAGTTACGACGGGAGCTCTGGGGCCAACGTCCTGACTTTC. Amino acid sequence: CASSYDGSSGANVLTF.

The rearrangement uses TRBV7-9 and TRBJ2-7; the match to TRBD2 covers 10 bases. With 5 bases clipped from V and 5 bases from J, the junction kept 9 bases outside the gene matches. CDR1 and CDR2 (germline): SEHNR, FQNEAQ (reference sequence). The CDR3 sequence is 15 residues long. DNA for the CDR3: TGTGCCAGCAGCCTACGGGGACTAGCGTTGAACGAGCAGTACTTC. Amino acid sequence: CASSLRGLALNEQYF.

V gene TRBV4-3 combines with J gene TRBJ2-2, with D unresolved. The CDR3 spans 15 residues. CDR1 LGHNA and CDR2 YSLEER come from the germline V gene. Trimming took 0 bases from V and 2 from J, leaving 7 bases between them. CDR3 amino acids: CASSQEIANTGELFF. DNA for the CDR3: TGCGCCAGCAGCCAAGAGATAGCTAACACCGGGGAGCTGTTTTTT.

Remarks on this clone: The junction departs from germline at one end; a sequencing error may be responsible. Within the sample, other DNA sequences also encode this same CDR3. The chain links TRBV30 to TRBJ2-5; D call uncertain. This CDR3 comprises 12 residues. Per the germline V gene, CDR1 is GTSNPN and CDR2 is SVGIG (reference sequence). CDR3 in amino acids: CAWSGDAETQYF. Written as DNA, the CDR3 is TGTGCCTGGAGTGGGGATGCGGAGACTCAGTACTTC.

On this clone itself: Other DNA sequences in this sample translate to the same CDR3. V gene TRBV7-2 combines with J gene TRBJ2-2; the match to TRBD1 covers 10 bases. Germline assignment: CDR1 SGHTA and CDR2 FQGNSA. This CDR3 has 16 residues. V gave up 4 bases and J gave up 4 bases; unmatched junction bases: 6. CDR3 sequence (DNA): TGTGCCAGCAGCTCGACAGGGGGCGCGGGCACCGGGGAGCTGTTTTTT. As protein: CASSSTGGAGTGELFF.

The chain recombines TRBV4-3 with TRBJ1-5; D not resolved. The CDR3 runs to 13 residues. Germline CDR1 and CDR2: LGHNA and YSLEER. V lost 0 bases, J lost 10 bases, and 10 bases lay in between. The CDR3 DNA reads as TGCGCCAGCAGCCAAGATCAGGCGTACCCCCAGCATTTT. It codes for CASSQDQAYPQHF.

The chain has TRBV5-1 and TRBJ2-6, with a tentative D call TRBD1 (6 bases). The length of the CDR3 is 14 residues. The V and J ends lost 7 bases and 1 base respectively, with 9 bases between them. Germline-derived CDR1 and CDR2 are SGHRS and YFSETQ. CDR3 sequence reads: CASDRFSGANVLTF. The CDR3 bases are TGCGCCAGCGACAGGTTTTCTGGGGCCAACGTCCTGACTTTC.

V gene TRBV5-5 combines with J gene TRBJ1-6; 7 bases are a match to TRBD1. Germline loops: CDR1 SGHKS, CDR2 YYEKEE (reference sequence). The V segment lost 4 bases and the J segment 7 bases; nucleotides outside the gene matches: 8. The CDR3 is 15 residues long. The CDR3 DNA is TGTGCCAGCAGCCCCCGGGAGGGGGCGAATTCACCCCTCCACTTT. Translating gives CASSPREGANSPLHF.

The chain recombines TRBV25-1 with TRBJ1-2; 10 positions match TRBD1. This CDR3 has 14 amino acids. V gave up 0 bases and J gave up 11 bases; unmatched junction bases: 6. The germline V gene has CDR1 MGHDK and CDR2 SYGVNS. The CDR3 bases are TGTGCCAGCAGTGAATATGGGACAGGGGTTGGGTACACCTTC. Encoded protein: CASSEYGTGVGYTF.

This clone came up a few times. CDR3: CASSLDRLYGYTF. The DNA of the CDR3 is TGTGCCAGCAGCTTGGACAGGTTATATGGCTACACCTTC. The J gene is TRBJ1-2, the V gene TRBV5-6; possible D gene TRBD1, 5 bases. This CDR3 has 13 amino acids. Germline V lookup: CDR1 SGHDT, CDR2 YYEEEE. Trimming pared 0 bases from V and 5 bases from J, leaving 8 bases between. The full variable domain, its missing parts supplied by reference TRBV5-6 and TRBJ1-2, is DAGVTQSPTHLIKTRGQQVTLRCSPKSGHDTVSWYQQALGQGPQFIFQYYEEEERQRGNFPDRFSGHQFPNYSSELNVNALLLGDSALYLCASSLDRLYGYTFGSGTRLTVV.

This chain connects TRBV7-2 to TRBJ2-7; weak D call: TRBD2 (6 bases). V shed 0 bases and J shed 2 bases, with 11 bases lying between them. This CDR3 is built from 15 residues. Looked up from germline, CDR1 is SGHTA and CDR2 is FQGNSA. The CDR3, as DNA: TGTGCCAGCAGCTTAGCGGGCGGGGCCGCCTACGAGCAGTACTTC. Protein product: CASSLAGGAAYEQYF.